Listed below are T cell receptor beta chains from one sample, sequenced in a study of blood T cell repertoires in COVID-19. Here immunoSEQ multiplex PCR was the method, and the copy in TCRdb shows in-frame clones only, minus some. The sample has around 100,000 clones; around 91% are singletons. Sample: peripheral blood. These TCRs come from a woman aged 80 or over with acute or convalescent COVID-19. Both conserved end residues are part of each CDR3. Each record gives: J gene, V gene, clone size, D gene, CDR3 DNA, CDR3 protein. The D gene is left open where the match is weak. Not all rows give a size; the values are once, few, many and, for expanded clones, a class.

j_gene: TRBJ1-1
v_gene: TRBV19
abundance: -
d_gene: TRBD1
CDR3nt: TGTGCCAGTAGTCAGGGGGCGCGAACTGAAGCTTTCTTT
CDR3aa: CASSQGARTEAFF

j_gene: TRBJ1-2
v_gene: TRBV20-1
abundance: -
d_gene: -
CDR3nt: TGCAGTGCCAGTTCGGGTTTCGGCTATGGCTACACCTTC
CDR3aa: CSASSGFGYGYTF

j_gene: TRBJ2-7
v_gene: TRBV18
abundance: -
d_gene: TRBD2
CDR3nt: TGTGCCAGCTCGCCAGGGACTAGCGGCGAGCAGTACTTC
CDR3aa: CASSPGTSGEQYF

j_gene: TRBJ2-5
v_gene: TRBV4-3
abundance: -
d_gene: TRBD2
CDR3nt: TGCGCCAGCAGCCAAGTTCCTAGCGGGAGGGAGACCCAGTACTTC
CDR3aa: CASSQVPSGRETQYF

j_gene: TRBJ2-7
v_gene: TRBV7-9
abundance: -
d_gene: TRBD2
CDR3nt: TGTGCCAGCAGCTTACGCGCGGGGGGACCTCACTACGAGCAGTACTTC
CDR3aa: CASSLRAGGPHYEQYF

j_gene: TRBJ2-7
v_gene: TRBV30
abundance: -
d_gene: TRBD1
CDR3nt: TGTGCCTGGAGAAGGGACAGCTACGAGCAGTACTTC
CDR3aa: CAWRRDSYEQYF

j_gene: TRBJ1-2
v_gene: TRBV28
abundance: -
d_gene: -
CDR3nt: TGTGCCAGCAGGAGGGCGAACTATGGCTACACCTTC
CDR3aa: CASRRANYGYTF

j_gene: TRBJ2-5
v_gene: TRBV28
abundance: -
d_gene: TRBD1
CDR3nt: TGTGCCAGCAGTTTAGACAGGGCGCTGCAGACCCAGTACTTC
CDR3aa: CASSLDRALQTQYF

j_gene: TRBJ2-7
v_gene: TRBV3-1/TRBV3-2
abundance: once
d_gene: -
CDR3nt: TGTGCCAGCAGCCCAGGACAGATTTACGAGCAGTACTTC
CDR3aa: CASSPGQIYEQYF

j_gene: TRBJ1-2
v_gene: TRBV6-1
abundance: -
d_gene: -
CDR3nt: TGTGCCAGCAGTGAAACAGCACACTATGGCTACACCTTC
CDR3aa: CASSETAHYGYTF

j_gene: TRBJ2-3
v_gene: TRBV7-9
abundance: -
d_gene: TRBD2
CDR3nt: TGTGCCAGCAGCTTTCCTACTAGCGGTGCTCGTCCCGATACGCAGTATTTT
CDR3aa: CASSFPTSGARPDTQYF

j_gene: TRBJ2-2
v_gene: TRBV3-1/TRBV3-2
abundance: -
d_gene: -
CDR3nt: TGTGCCAGCAGCCAAGTTAGGACAGTAAACGGGGAGCTGTTTTTT
CDR3aa: CASSQVRTVNGELFF

j_gene: TRBJ2-7
v_gene: TRBV5-1
abundance: -
d_gene: TRBD1
CDR3nt: TGCGCCAGCAGGATCCGCGGACAGGGGTCCTACGAGCAGTACTTC
CDR3aa: CASRIRGQGSYEQYF

j_gene: TRBJ1-5
v_gene: TRBV7-9
abundance: -
d_gene: TRBD1
CDR3nt: TGTGCCAGCAGCTCCCAGGGGGCTGTTCAGCCCCAGCATTTT
CDR3aa: CASSSQGAVQPQHF

j_gene: TRBJ1-1
v_gene: TRBV3-1/TRBV3-2
abundance: -
d_gene: -
CDR3nt: TGTGCCAGCAGCCAAGAAAGGGGGAACACTGAAGCTTTCTTT
CDR3aa: CASSQERGNTEAFF

j_gene: TRBJ1-6
v_gene: TRBV19
abundance: -
d_gene: TRBD1
CDR3nt: TGTGCCAGTAGGAATGGACAGGTGGCAAATTCACCCCTCCACTTT
CDR3aa: CASRNGQVANSPLHF

j_gene: TRBJ1-6
v_gene: TRBV10-3
abundance: -
d_gene: TRBD1
CDR3nt: TGTGCCATCAAGGGGGGACAGGGATGGTCACCCCTCCACTTT
CDR3aa: CAIKGGQGWSPLHF

j_gene: TRBJ2-5
v_gene: TRBV4-1
abundance: -
d_gene: TRBD2
CDR3nt: TGCGCCAGCAGCCAAGACGGACTAGACCCAATCTGGCTTTCCCGGGAGACCCAGTACTTC
CDR3aa: CASSQDGLDPIWLSRETQYF

j_gene: TRBJ2-1
v_gene: TRBV28
abundance: few
d_gene: -
CDR3nt: TGTGCCAGCAGTTTTGGGCAGGGCAATGAGCAGTTCTTC
CDR3aa: CASSFGQGNEQFF

j_gene: TRBJ1-6
v_gene: TRBV28
abundance: -
d_gene: -
CDR3nt: TGTGCCAGCAGGCCCGGGGTTGCGACTTATAATTCACCCCTCCACTTT
CDR3aa: CASRPGVATYNSPLHF

j_gene: TRBJ1-1
v_gene: TRBV6-5
abundance: once
d_gene: -
CDR3nt: TGTGCCAGCAGCCCACAGGGAAGGACTGAAGCTTTCTTT
CDR3aa: CASSPQGRTEAFF

j_gene: TRBJ1-4
v_gene: TRBV19
abundance: -
d_gene: -
CDR3nt: TGTGCCAGTACTCGGGGGGCGCGGGAAAAACTGTTTTTT
CDR3aa: CASTRGAREKLFF

j_gene: TRBJ1-2
v_gene: TRBV19
abundance: -
d_gene: -
CDR3nt: TGTGCCAGTAGTATAGGGGCAGGGAATGGCTACACCTTC
CDR3aa: CASSIGAGNGYTF

j_gene: TRBJ1-4
v_gene: TRBV3-1/TRBV3-2
abundance: -
d_gene: -
CDR3nt: TGTGCCAGCAGCCTCGCTGCGGGGGTCGAATCTAATGAAAAACTGTTTTTT
CDR3aa: CASSLAAGVESNEKLFF

j_gene: TRBJ2-1
v_gene: TRBV2
abundance: -
d_gene: TRBD2
CDR3nt: TGTGCCAGCAGTGATCTTTGGGCTAGCGGGCGACATTCCTACAATGAGCAGTTCTTC
CDR3aa: CASSDLWASGRHSYNEQFF

j_gene: TRBJ2-2
v_gene: TRBV5-4
abundance: -
d_gene: TRBD2
CDR3nt: TGTGCCAGCAGCCCCAAAGGACTAGCGGGGGGCGCCGGGGAGCTGTTTTTT
CDR3aa: CASSPKGLAGGAGELFF

j_gene: TRBJ1-5
v_gene: TRBV6-6
abundance: -
d_gene: -
CDR3nt: TGTGCCAGCAGTTCCTTGGGCGAGGGTCAGCCCCAGCATTTT
CDR3aa: CASSSLGEGQPQHF

j_gene: TRBJ2-2
v_gene: TRBV2
abundance: -
d_gene: -
CDR3nt: TGTGCCAGCACTAGGGAACTAGCAAGGACCGGGGAGCTGTTTTTT
CDR3aa: CASTRELARTGELFF

j_gene: TRBJ1-6
v_gene: TRBV18
abundance: -
d_gene: TRBD1
CDR3nt: TGTGCCAGCTCAACCCAAACAGGGGTCAATTCACCCCTCCACTTT
CDR3aa: CASSTQTGVNSPLHF

j_gene: TRBJ1-1
v_gene: TRBV5-1
abundance: -
d_gene: -
CDR3nt: TGCGCCAGCAGCTCAGACGGGGGGTCGGTGAACACTGAAGCTTTCTTT
CDR3aa: CASSSDGGSVNTEAFF

j_gene: TRBJ2-2
v_gene: TRBV9
abundance: -
d_gene: -
CDR3nt: TGTGCCAGCAGCGTAGCTGGGGGGTCCGGGGAGCTGTTTTTT
CDR3aa: CASSVAGGSGELFF

j_gene: TRBJ2-2
v_gene: TRBV19
abundance: -
d_gene: TRBD1
CDR3nt: TGTGCCAGTGGGGACAGGGGATATCGCACCGGGGAGCTGTTTTTT
CDR3aa: CASGDRGYRTGELFF

j_gene: TRBJ2-5
v_gene: TRBV18
abundance: -
d_gene: -
CDR3nt: TGTGCCAGCTCAACCCGGACGGGAGAAGAGACCCAGTACTTC
CDR3aa: CASSTRTGEETQYF

j_gene: TRBJ1-4
v_gene: TRBV10-3
abundance: -
d_gene: -
CDR3nt: TGTGCCACCGGTATACGGGGGACGCGAACAACTAATGAAAAACTGTTTTTT
CDR3aa: CATGIRGTRTTNEKLFF

j_gene: TRBJ1-5
v_gene: TRBV3-1/TRBV3-2
abundance: -
d_gene: TRBD1
CDR3nt: TGTGCCAGCAGCCAAGATACAGGGGGCAATCAGCCCCAGCATTTT
CDR3aa: CASSQDTGGNQPQHF

j_gene: TRBJ1-5
v_gene: TRBV9
abundance: -
d_gene: -
CDR3nt: TGTGCCAGCAGCGTAGAAGGGGCCAACAATCAGCCCCAGCATTTT
CDR3aa: CASSVEGANNQPQHF

j_gene: TRBJ1-1
v_gene: TRBV5-4
abundance: -
d_gene: TRBD1
CDR3nt: TGTGCCAGCAGCCGTGGACAGGGGGGGGAAGCTTTCTTT
CDR3aa: CASSRGQGGEAFF

j_gene: TRBJ2-2
v_gene: TRBV5-8
abundance: once
d_gene: TRBD1
CDR3nt: TGTGCCAGCAGCCTAGGACAGGGTCCCGGGGAGCTGTTTTTT
CDR3aa: CASSLGQGPGELFF

j_gene: TRBJ2-1
v_gene: TRBV13
abundance: -
d_gene: TRBD2
CDR3nt: TGTGCCAGCAGCCCAACTAGCGGGGGATACAATGAGCAGTTCTTC
CDR3aa: CASSPTSGGYNEQFF

j_gene: TRBJ1-5
v_gene: TRBV11-2
abundance: few
d_gene: TRBD1
CDR3nt: TGTGCCAGCAGCCTCCGGGACAGGACAAAGAGCAATCAGCCCCAGCATTTT
CDR3aa: CASSLRDRTKSNQPQHF

j_gene: TRBJ1-3
v_gene: TRBV7-9
abundance: -
d_gene: -
CDR3nt: TGTGCCAGCAGCTCCTCAGGACAAGGGGGAAACACCATATATTTT
CDR3aa: CASSSSGQGGNTIYF

j_gene: TRBJ1-5
v_gene: TRBV19
abundance: -
d_gene: TRBD1
CDR3nt: TGTGCCAGTATCGGACAGGGGGGAGGCAATCAGCCCCAGCATTTT
CDR3aa: CASIGQGGGNQPQHF

j_gene: TRBJ2-1
v_gene: TRBV11-2
abundance: -
d_gene: -
CDR3nt: TGTGCCAGCAGCCATGCCTACAATGAGCAGTTCTTC
CDR3aa: CASSHAYNEQFF

j_gene: TRBJ1-1
v_gene: TRBV4-3
abundance: -
d_gene: -
CDR3nt: TGCGCCAGCAGCCAGGATGGGGCCCGGAACACTGAAGCTTTCTTT
CDR3aa: CASSQDGARNTEAFF

j_gene: TRBJ2-1
v_gene: TRBV5-4
abundance: -
d_gene: TRBD2
CDR3nt: TGTGCCAGCAGCTCCAATAGGCGCGGGGGGCAGGGCAATGAGCAGTTCTTC
CDR3aa: CASSSNRRGGQGNEQFF

j_gene: TRBJ1-1
v_gene: TRBV7-2
abundance: -
d_gene: -
CDR3nt: TGTGCCAGCAGCTTAGAGAGACTCCGGAACACTGAAGCTTTCTTT
CDR3aa: CASSLERLRNTEAFF

j_gene: TRBJ2-5
v_gene: TRBV5-4
abundance: -
d_gene: TRBD2
CDR3nt: TGTGCCAGCAGCCCTTCTAGCGGGGGAACCCAAGAGACCCAGTACTTC
CDR3aa: CASSPSSGGTQETQYF

j_gene: TRBJ1-3
v_gene: TRBV7-9
abundance: -
d_gene: -
CDR3nt: TGTGCCAGCAGCACCACCACAGGGAGCTCTGGAAACACCATATATTTT
CDR3aa: CASSTTTGSSGNTIYF

j_gene: TRBJ1-6
v_gene: TRBV2
abundance: -
d_gene: -
CDR3nt: TGTGCCAGCGGCCAGGAGGGGTGGTCCTCACCCCTCCACTTT
CDR3aa: CASGQEGWSSPLHF

j_gene: TRBJ2-1
v_gene: TRBV28
abundance: -
d_gene: TRBD2
CDR3nt: TGTGCCAGCAGCAAAGCACGACTAGCGGGTTACAATGAGCAGTTCTTC
CDR3aa: CASSKARLAGYNEQFF

j_gene: TRBJ1-5
v_gene: TRBV19
abundance: -
d_gene: -
CDR3nt: TGTGCCAGTAGTATCCTGGGGGCTTTCAATCAGCCCCAGCATTTT
CDR3aa: CASSILGAFNQPQHF

j_gene: TRBJ2-7
v_gene: TRBV6-5
abundance: -
d_gene: -
CDR3nt: TGTGCCAGCAGGATGGACTTCTCCTACGAGCAGTACTTC
CDR3aa: CASRMDFSYEQYF

j_gene: TRBJ2-3
v_gene: TRBV7-2
abundance: -
d_gene: TRBD2
CDR3nt: TGTGCCAGCAGCCACCCTAGAGCGGGAGGAGCAGATACGCAGTATTTT
CDR3aa: CASSHPRAGGADTQYF

j_gene: TRBJ2-2
v_gene: TRBV5-1
abundance: -
d_gene: TRBD1
CDR3nt: TGCGCCAGCAGCTTCCCGACAGGGGGCACCGGGGAGCTGTTTTTT
CDR3aa: CASSFPTGGTGELFF

j_gene: TRBJ1-6
v_gene: TRBV7-8
abundance: -
d_gene: -
CDR3nt: TGTGCCAGCAGCTACCGCGCGGGGGGCCGGGATTCTTCACCCCTCCACTTT
CDR3aa: CASSYRAGGRDSSPLHF